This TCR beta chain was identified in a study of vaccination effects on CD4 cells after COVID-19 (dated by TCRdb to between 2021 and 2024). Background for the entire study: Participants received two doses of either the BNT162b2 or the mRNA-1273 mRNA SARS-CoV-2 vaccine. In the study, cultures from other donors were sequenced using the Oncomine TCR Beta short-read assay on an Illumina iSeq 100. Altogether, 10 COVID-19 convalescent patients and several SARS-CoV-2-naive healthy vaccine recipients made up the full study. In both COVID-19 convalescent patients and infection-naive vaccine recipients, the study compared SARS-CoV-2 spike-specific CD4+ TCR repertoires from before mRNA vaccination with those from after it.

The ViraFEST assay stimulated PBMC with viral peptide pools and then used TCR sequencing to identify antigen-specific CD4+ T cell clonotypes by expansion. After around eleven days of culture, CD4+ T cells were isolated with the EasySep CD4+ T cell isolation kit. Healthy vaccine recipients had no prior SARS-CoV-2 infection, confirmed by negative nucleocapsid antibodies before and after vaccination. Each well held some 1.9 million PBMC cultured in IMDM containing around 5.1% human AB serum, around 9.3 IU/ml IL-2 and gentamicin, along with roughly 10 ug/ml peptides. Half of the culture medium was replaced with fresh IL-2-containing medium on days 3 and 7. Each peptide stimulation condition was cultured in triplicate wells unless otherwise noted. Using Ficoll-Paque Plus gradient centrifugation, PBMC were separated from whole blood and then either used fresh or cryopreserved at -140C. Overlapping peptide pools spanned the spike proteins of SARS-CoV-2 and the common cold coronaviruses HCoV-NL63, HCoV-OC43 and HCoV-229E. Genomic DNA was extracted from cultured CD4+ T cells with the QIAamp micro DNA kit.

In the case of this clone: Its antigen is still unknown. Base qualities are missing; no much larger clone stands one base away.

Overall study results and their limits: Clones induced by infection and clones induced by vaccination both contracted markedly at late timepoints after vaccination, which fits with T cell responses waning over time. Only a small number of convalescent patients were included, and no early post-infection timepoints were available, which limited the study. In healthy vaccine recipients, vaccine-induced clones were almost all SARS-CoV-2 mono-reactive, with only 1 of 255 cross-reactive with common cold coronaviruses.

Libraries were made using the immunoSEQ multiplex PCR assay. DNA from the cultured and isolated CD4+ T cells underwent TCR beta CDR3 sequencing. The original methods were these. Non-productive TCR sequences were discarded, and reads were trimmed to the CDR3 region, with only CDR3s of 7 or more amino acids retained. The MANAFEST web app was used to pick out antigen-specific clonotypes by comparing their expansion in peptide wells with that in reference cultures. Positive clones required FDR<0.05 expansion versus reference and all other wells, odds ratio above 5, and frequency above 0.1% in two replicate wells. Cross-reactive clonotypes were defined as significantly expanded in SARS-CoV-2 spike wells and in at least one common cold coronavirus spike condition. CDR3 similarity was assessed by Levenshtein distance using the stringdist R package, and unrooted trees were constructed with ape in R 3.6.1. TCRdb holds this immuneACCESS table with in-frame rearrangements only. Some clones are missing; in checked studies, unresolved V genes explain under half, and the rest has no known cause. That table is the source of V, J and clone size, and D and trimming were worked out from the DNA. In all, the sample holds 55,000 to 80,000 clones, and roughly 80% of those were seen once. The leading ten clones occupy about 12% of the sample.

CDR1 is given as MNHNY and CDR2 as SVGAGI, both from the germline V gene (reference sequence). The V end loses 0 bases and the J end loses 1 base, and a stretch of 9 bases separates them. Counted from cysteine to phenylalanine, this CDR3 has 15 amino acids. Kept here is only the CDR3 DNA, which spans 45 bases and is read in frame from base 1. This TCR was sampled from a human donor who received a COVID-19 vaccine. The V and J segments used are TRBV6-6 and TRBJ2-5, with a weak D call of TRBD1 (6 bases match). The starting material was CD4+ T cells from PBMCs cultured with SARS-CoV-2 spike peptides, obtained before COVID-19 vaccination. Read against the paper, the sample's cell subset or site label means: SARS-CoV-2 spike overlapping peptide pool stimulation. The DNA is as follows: TGTGCCAGCAGTTACTCGTCAGGGGCCCAAGAGACCCAGTACTTC. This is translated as CASSYSSGAQETQYF.